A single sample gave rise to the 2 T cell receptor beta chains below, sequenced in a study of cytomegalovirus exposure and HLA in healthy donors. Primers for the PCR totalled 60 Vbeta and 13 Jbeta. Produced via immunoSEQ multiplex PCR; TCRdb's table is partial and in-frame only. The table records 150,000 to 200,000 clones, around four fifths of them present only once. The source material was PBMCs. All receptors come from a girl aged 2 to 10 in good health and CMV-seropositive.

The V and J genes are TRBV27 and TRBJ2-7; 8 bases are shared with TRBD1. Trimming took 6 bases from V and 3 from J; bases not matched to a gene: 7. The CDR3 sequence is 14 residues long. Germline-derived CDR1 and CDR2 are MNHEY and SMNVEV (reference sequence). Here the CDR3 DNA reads TGTGCCAGCAGCCTCGGACAGGGCAGCTACGAGCAGTACTTC. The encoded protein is CASSLGQGSYEQYF.

In DNA form, the CDR3 reads TGTGCCCTTGGACTAGCGGGGGGTTACCAAGAGACCCAGTACTTC. Amino acids: CALGLAGGYQETQYF. V and J are TRBV30 and TRBJ2-5; 14 bases map to TRBD2. This CDR3 comprises 15 residues. Trimming removed 8 bases from V and 0 bases from J; junction bases left unmatched: 5. CDR1 and CDR2 from the germline V gene are GTSNPN and SVGIG (reference sequence).